The 7 T cell receptor beta chains listed next were all sequenced from one sample in a study of blood T cells in healthy people across ages. Through a sample-barcoded 5' primer and a J-beta primer mix, a second PCR was run for about 7 to 12 cycles. TCRdb passed the 5' RACE reads through MiXCR, listing each CDR3 protein once. The repertoire holds around 1.7 million distinct CDR3 sequences, approximately 30% seen once, with more than 6% in the top ten. Source material: blood. The source is a woman aged 25-40 years in good health.

The chain has TRBV29-1 and TRBJ1-5; a weak D match, TRBD1 (5 bases). The CDR3 loop spans 13 amino acids. CDR1 and CDR2 (germline): SQVTM, ANQGSEA. Trimming took off 5 bases at V and 0 bases at J, with 8 bases between the two ends. As DNA, the CDR3 is TGCAGCGTTCGACAGAATAGCAATCAGCCCCAGCATTTT. It yields the protein CSVRQNSNQPQHF.

This clonotype has just a few counts. J is TRBJ2-1 and V is TRBV12-3 or TRBV12-4; D assignment may be TRBD1 or TRBD2 (5 bases each). The CDR3 consists of 14 residues. Trimming left V 6 bases short and J 6 bases short, with 15 bases between. The CDR3 loop is CASRIGAPANEQFF. CDR3 in DNA: TGTGCCAGCAGGATCGGGGCCCCAGCCAATGAGCAGTTCTTC.

The V and J genes are TRBV6-5 and TRBJ2-3; a weak D match, TRBD1 (5 bases). This CDR3 spans 16 amino acids. V lost 2 bases, J lost 5 bases, and 17 bases lay in between. Germline CDR1 reads MNHEY; CDR2 reads SVGAGI. The CDR3 coding sequence is TGTGCCAGCAGTTACAGGGGTGGGCTCAATGGAGATACGCAGTATTTT. Translating gives CASSYRGGLNGDTQYF.

The chain links TRBV29-1 to TRBJ2-4; D might be TRBD1 (6 bases). Judging by the DNA end, TRBJ2-7 fits better; the J call may be wrong. In germline, CDR1 is SQVTM, CDR2 ANQGSEA. The CDR3 spans 11 residues. In DNA, the CDR3 is TGCAGCGTTTGGGACATTCGCGAGCAGTACTTC. Its translation: CSVWDIREQYF.

This clonotype was counted only a few times. J is TRBJ2-3 and V is TRBV12-3 or TRBV12-4; D possibly corresponds to TRBD2 (5 bases). With 3 bases removed from V and 7 bases from J, the gap between germline ends came to 17 bases. The CDR3 has 15 residues. The CDR3 DNA reads TGTGCCAGCAGTTTGGGAGTGGCAATGGGAAATACGCAGTATTTT. This translates into CASSLGVAMGNTQYF.

This clonotype was counted a few times. This sequence joins TRBV29-1 and TRBJ2-1, with TRBD1 identical over 7 bases. CDR1 is SQVTM, CDR2 ANQGSEA, per germline. This CDR3 has 14 residues. Trimming at V came to 1 base and at J to 3 bases, leaving 3 bases not matched to a gene. In nucleotides, the CDR3 is TGCAGCGTTGAAGGTGGGGACAGCTACAATGAGCAGTTCTTC. Translating gives CSVEGGDSYNEQFF.

This clonotype was observed a handful of times. The gene calls are TRBV18 and TRBJ2-5; weak D call: TRBD2 (7 bases). The V and J ends lost 10 bases and 1 base respectively, with 13 bases between them. Germline-derived CDR1 and CDR2 are KGHSH and LQKENI. The CDR3 covers 13 residues. In nucleotides, the CDR3 is TGTGCCACCGGGGGGCGGACCCAAGAGACCCAGTACTTC. Translating gives CATGGRTQETQYF. Full variable domain (remainder filled in from reference TRBV18 and TRBJ2-5): NAGVMQNPRHLVRRRGQEARLRCSPMKGHSHVYWYRQLPEEGLKFMVYLQKENIIDESGMPKERFSAEFPKEGPSILRIQQVVRGDSAAYFCATGGRTQETQYFGPGTRLLVL.